This TCR beta chain was sequenced for a study of blood T cell repertoires in COVID-19. The wider study: COVID-19 samples from acute and convalescent phases originated in the United States, Italy and Spain. The cDNA or gDNA used as material had been derived from T cells, B-cell-depleted T cells, or PBMCs.

The CDR3 is made up of 16 amino acids. CDR1 is SGHNT, CDR2 YENEEA, per germline. V gave up 1 base and J gave up 0 bases, with 12 bases separating them. As processed by the authors: The assay estimated nucleated cells by amplifying reference gene primers. Method: immunoSEQ multiplex PCR; TCRdb's copy keeps in-frame clones and lacks some. V, J and clone size reflect that table, while D and trimming were determined from the DNA. The sample has roughly 170,000 clones, 88% seen once; the top ten hold about 26%. This clonotype was obtained from a man aged 60-69 years with acute or convalescent COVID-19. The chain recombines TRBV11-3 with TRBJ1-2; D gene ambiguous. Specimen: peripheral blood. CDR3 protein: CASSLASFGTNYGYTF. CDR3 DNA sequence: TGTGCCAGCAGCTTAGCGTCATTTGGCACTAACTATGGCTACACCTTC.